This T cell receptor (beta chain) was captured by sequencing in a study of blood T cell repertoires in COVID-19. Looking at the study overall: Spain, Italy and the United States supplied samples that represented acute and convalescent COVID-19. T cells, B-cell-depleted T cells, or PBMCs supplied cDNA or gDNA.

Followed over time, Seattle patients had been enrolled while infection was active. Germline V gene sequence: CDR1 MNHEY, CDR2 SVGEGT. The CDR3 is made up of 16 amino acids. Between the trimmed V and J ends, which lost 2 bases and 0 bases, there was a span of 10 bases. In the source study's methods: Researchers report that nucleated cell counts were estimated from reference gene primer amplification. Clones were sequenced by immunoSEQ multiplex PCR, and TCRdb holds only the in-frame ones, with some missing. V and J calls and clone size come straight from that table; D and trimming were deduced from the DNA. The repertoire holds fewer than 200,000 clones, with about four fifths as singletons.

The chain combines TRBV6-2 or TRBV6-3 with TRBJ1-4, with unresolved D. The sequencing input was peripheral blood. This clonotype originated in a woman in her seventies with COVID-19, enrolled during active disease. The CDR3 DNA is TGTGCCAGCAGTTACATTCTCCTGTCAACTAATGAAAAACTGTTTTTT. The encoded protein is CASSYILLSTNEKLFF.